This is a list of T cell receptor beta chains from one sample in a study of cytomegalovirus exposure and HLA in healthy donors. The table came from immunoSEQ multiplex PCR; TCRdb's copy has only in-frame clones and leaves some out. The top ten hold 1.5% to 2% of the sample, which has some 200,000 clones, 73% seen once. The sample taken for sequencing was PBMCs. All receptors come from a woman aged 25 to 45 in good health and CMV-seronegative. Each CDR3 is given with its conserved first and last residue. The D gene is left open where the match is weak. Size values are once, few and many counts, or a class for expanded clones, and some rows have none.

v_call	j_call	d_call	clone_size	cdr3_nt	cdr3_aa
TRBV19	TRBJ2-5	NA	NA	TGTGCCAGTAATAACAGAGAAGAGACCCAGTACTTC	CASNNREETQYF
TRBV5-1	TRBJ1-5	NA	NA	TGCGCCAGCAGCTTGGGGCGGGGGGTTGATCAGCCCCAGCATTTT	CASSLGRGVDQPQHF
TRBV6-5	TRBJ1-2	NA	NA	TGTGCCAGCAGTTACGGGTCGGGGGATTATGGCTACACCTTC	CASSYGSGDYGYTF
TRBV19	TRBJ1-1	TRBD1	NA	TGTGCCAGTAGTCTCCGGACAGGGTGGACTGAAGCTTTCTTT	CASSLRTGWTEAFF
TRBV7-2	TRBJ2-7	NA	NA	TGTGCCAGCGGCCCAAGACAGTTCGTTAAGTCAGCCTACGAGCAGTACTTC	CASGPRQFVKSAYEQYF
TRBV30	TRBJ1-2	NA	NA	TGTGCCTGGAGTGTACTAGGCGGCTACACCTTC	CAWSVLGGYTF
TRBV7-6	TRBJ1-3	TRBD1	NA	TGTGCCAGCAGCTCCACAGGGGGCAGAGATTATGGAAACACCATATATTTT	CASSSTGGRDYGNTIYF
TRBV15	TRBJ2-7	TRBD2	few	TGTGCCACCAGCAGAGACGGGGGGTCCTACGAGCAGTACTTC	CATSRDGGSYEQYF
TRBV27	TRBJ2-3	TRBD2	NA	TGTGCCAGCAGCTCACCTTTTGCGCGGGAGGTCCGCCCAGATACGCAGTATTTT	CASSSPFAREVRPDTQYF
TRBV19	TRBJ2-3	NA	NA	TGTGCCAGTAGTATAGATAGTTTAGCCCCAGATACGCAGTATTTT	CASSIDSLAPDTQYF
TRBV5-6	TRBJ2-7	NA	NA	TGTGCCAGCAGCTTAGGGGGACTACACTACGAGCAGTACTTC	CASSLGGLHYEQYF
TRBV5-4	TRBJ1-6	TRBD1	NA	TGTGCCAGCAGCCGACAGGGGAATTCACCCCTCCACTTT	CASSRQGNSPLHF
TRBV5-1	TRBJ2-7	NA	few	TGCGCCAGCAGCTTGGCCGTAAGTACTAGCTCCTACGAGCAGTACTTC	CASSLAVSTSSYEQYF
TRBV19	TRBJ2-5	TRBD1	few	TGTGCCAGTAGTAGCCGCCGGGACAGGGGACAGGAGACCCAGTACTTC	CASSSRRDRGQETQYF
TRBV5-1	TRBJ1-2	TRBD1	NA	TGCGCCAGCAGCCGACGGACAGGGGTTAACTGTGGCTACACCTTC	CASSRRTGVNCGYTF
TRBV5-1	TRBJ1-1	NA	few	TGCGCCAGCAGACCCACAGGGAGTGAGGCTGAAGCTTTCTTT	CASRPTGSEAEAFF
TRBV7-7	TRBJ2-6	TRBD1	NA	TGTGCTAGCAGCCGGGACAGGGGTTCTGGGGCCAACGTCCTGACTTTC	CASSRDRGSGANVLTF
TRBV6-1	TRBJ1-5	NA	NA	TGTGCCAGCAGGGGAGGGAATCAGCCCCAGCATTTT	CASRGGNQPQHF
TRBV7-2	TRBJ2-2	TRBD2	NA	TGTGCCAGCAGCATCCTAGAGGCGGGGGTACCCGGGGAGCTGTTTTTT	CASSILEAGVPGELFF
TRBV7-9	TRBJ2-3	TRBD2	NA	TGTGGAGTCAGCGGGGGGCCCGCGGGTACGCAGTATTTT	CGVSGGPAGTQYF
TRBV15	TRBJ2-7	NA	NA	TGTGCCACCAGCTCGACCAGCGGAGGCTACGAGCAGTACTTC	CATSSTSGGYEQYF
TRBV19	TRBJ1-2	NA	few	TGTGCCAGTAGTATACAGGACATGCATGGCTACACCTTC	CASSIQDMHGYTF
TRBV6-5	TRBJ1-5	NA	NA	TGTGCCAGCAGGCAAAACCAGGCCACCTACCAGCCCCAGCATTTT	CASRQNQATYQPQHF
TRBV13	TRBJ2-1	TRBD2	NA	TGTGCCAGCAGCTTAACCCCCTCCGGGACTAGCGGCTACAATGAGCAGTTCTTC	CASSLTPSGTSGYNEQFF
TRBV6-5	TRBJ1-4	NA	once	TGTGCCAGCAGCCCCCGACAGCTCGGAAAACTGTTTTTT	CASSPRQLGKLFF
TRBV9	TRBJ2-2	NA	NA	TGTGCCAGCAGTGAGAGGGGGGGGAACACCGGGGAGCTGTTTTTT	CASSERGGNTGELFF
TRBV19	TRBJ1-2	TRBD1	NA	TGTGCCAGTAGTATAACGCGCCGGACAGGGAGATCGCTAAACTATGGCTACACCTTC	CASSITRRTGRSLNYGYTF
TRBV19	TRBJ1-1	NA	NA	TGTGCCAGTAGTATTAGACTACCTAGGACAGTTGGGGCTTTCTTT	CASSIRLPRTVGAFF
TRBV7-9	TRBJ1-2	NA	NA	TGTGCCAGCAGCTTAGGCAGGGTCTACAACTATGGCTACACCTTC	CASSLGRVYNYGYTF
TRBV13	TRBJ2-5	TRBD2	NA	TGTGCCAGCAGCGCCCGGACTAGCGGGGGGGAGACCCAGTACTTC	CASSARTSGGETQYF
TRBV4-2	TRBJ2-4	TRBD2	NA	TGTGCCAGCAGCCAAGATTCTGTACGAGGACTAGCGGGGGACATAGCCAAAAACATTCAGTACTTC	CASSQDSVRGLAGDIAKNIQYF
TRBV7-2	TRBJ2-2	TRBD1	NA	TGTGCCAGCAGCCCCCGGACAGGGTCGGGCACCGGGGAGCTGTTTTTT	CASSPRTGSGTGELFF
TRBV5-1	TRBJ1-6	TRBD1	NA	TGCGCCAGCAGCTTGGTGACAGGGGGCCCCAATTCACCCCTCCACTTT	CASSLVTGGPNSPLHF
TRBV7-8	TRBJ1-1	TRBD1	NA	TGTGCCAGCAGCTTAGTCACAGGGGGCTTGAACACTGAAGCTTTCTTT	CASSLVTGGLNTEAFF
TRBV7-3	TRBJ2-3	TRBD2	NA	TGTGCCAGCAGCTTCCTAGCGGGAGGCACAGATACGCAGTATTTT	CASSFLAGGTDTQYF